A selection of T cell receptor beta chains follows, all from one sample in a study of cytomegalovirus exposure and HLA in healthy donors. Produced via immunoSEQ multiplex PCR; TCRdb's table is partial and in-frame only. The sample totals about 90,000 clones. The source material was PBMCs. The receptors stem from a woman in her thirties in good health and CMV-seronegative. The CDR3 runs from the conserved cysteine through the conserved F or W. Each record gives: CDR3 length, D gene, V gene, J gene, CDR3 protein, CDR3 DNA. A D gene is named only where the DNA matches it firmly.

len: 13; d_gene: .; v_gene: TRBV2; j_gene: TRBJ1-1; CDR3aa: CASSVGGSTEAFF; CDR3nt: TGTGCCAGCAGTGTGGGGGGATCCACTGAAGCTTTCTTT
len: 17; d_gene: TRBD1; v_gene: TRBV5-4; j_gene: TRBJ2-7; CDR3aa: CASSNYWTGSTTYEQYF; CDR3nt: TGTGCCAGCAGCAACTATTGGACAGGGAGTACTACCTACGAGCAGTACTTC
len: 15; d_gene: .; v_gene: TRBV4-1; j_gene: TRBJ2-7; CDR3aa: CASSQVSTDSYEQYF; CDR3nt: TGCGCCAGCAGCCAAGTCTCGACGGACTCCTACGAGCAGTACTTC
len: 17; d_gene: TRBD2; v_gene: TRBV5-1; j_gene: TRBJ2-1; CDR3aa: CASSWGGSGYSYNEQFF; CDR3nt: TGCGCCAGCAGCTGGGGAGGGAGCGGGTACTCCTACAATGAGCAGTTCTTC
len: 12; d_gene: .; v_gene: TRBV2; j_gene: TRBJ2-4; CDR3aa: CASSDLKNIQYF; CDR3nt: TGTGCCAGCAGCGACTTAAAAAACATTCAGTACTTC
len: 16; d_gene: .; v_gene: TRBV7-3; j_gene: TRBJ2-2; CDR3aa: CASSPRTVANTGELFF; CDR3nt: TGTGCCAGCAGCCCCAGGACAGTGGCGAACACCGGGGAGCTGTTTTTT
len: 14; d_gene: TRBD2; v_gene: TRBV5-1; j_gene: TRBJ2-7; CDR3aa: CASSLGSGGYEQYF; CDR3nt: TGCGCCAGCAGCTTGGGGTCGGGAGGGTACGAGCAGTACTTC
len: 14; d_gene: .; v_gene: TRBV5-1; j_gene: TRBJ1-1; CDR3aa: CASRFGGADTEAFF; CDR3nt: TGCGCCAGCCGCTTTGGAGGGGCAGACACTGAAGCTTTCTTT
len: 15; d_gene: .; v_gene: TRBV6-1; j_gene: TRBJ1-3; CDR3aa: CASSQLQGIGNTIYF; CDR3nt: TGTGCCAGCAGTCAACTCCAGGGCATTGGAAACACCATATATTTT
len: 13; d_gene: .; v_gene: TRBV6-1; j_gene: TRBJ1-5; CDR3aa: CASGEGEVKPQHF; CDR3nt: TGTGCCAGCGGAGAAGGCGAAGTTAAGCCCCAGCATTTT
len: 15; d_gene: .; v_gene: TRBV6-1; j_gene: TRBJ1-3; CDR3aa: CASSQGSFSGNTIYF; CDR3nt: TGTGCCAGCAGCCAGGGCAGCTTTTCTGGAAACACCATATATTTT
len: 15; d_gene: .; v_gene: TRBV19; j_gene: TRBJ2-1; CDR3aa: CASTLKHGSYNEQFF; CDR3nt: TGTGCCAGTACTTTAAAACACGGGTCCTACAATGAGCAGTTCTTC
len: 15; d_gene: .; v_gene: TRBV4-1; j_gene: TRBJ2-7; CDR3aa: CASSQDQAGLDEQYF; CDR3nt: TGCGCCAGCAGCCAAGATCAGGCAGGGTTGGACGAGCAGTACTTC
len: 14; d_gene: .; v_gene: TRBV7-2; j_gene: TRBJ2-2; CDR3aa: CASSLGRSTGELFF; CDR3nt: TGTGCCAGCAGCTTAGGGCGGAGCACCGGGGAGCTGTTTTTT
len: 12; d_gene: .; v_gene: TRBV11-2; j_gene: TRBJ1-1; CDR3aa: CASSFGNTEAFF; CDR3nt: TGTGCCAGCAGCTTCGGGAACACTGAAGCTTTCTTT
len: 14; d_gene: TRBD2; v_gene: TRBV6-1; j_gene: TRBJ2-3; CDR3aa: CASSGGRATDTQYF; CDR3nt: TGTGCCAGCAGTGGCGGGAGGGCCACAGATACGCAGTATTTT
len: 16; d_gene: TRBD2; v_gene: TRBV4-1; j_gene: TRBJ2-5; CDR3aa: CASSPSSGGAWETQYF; CDR3nt: TGCGCCAGCAGCCCCTCTAGCGGGGGGGCGTGGGAGACCCAGTACTTC
len: 13; d_gene: .; v_gene: TRBV18; j_gene: TRBJ1-6; CDR3aa: CARLGGENSPLHF; CDR3nt: TGTGCCAGGTTGGGGGGGGAGAATTCACCCCTCCACTTT
len: 16; d_gene: TRBD2; v_gene: TRBV25-1; j_gene: TRBJ2-2; CDR3aa: CASSPRGGLMVGELFF; CDR3nt: TGTGCCAGCAGCCCTCGGGGGGGGCTAATGGTCGGGGAGCTGTTTTTT
len: 16; d_gene: .; v_gene: TRBV5-1; j_gene: TRBJ2-2; CDR3aa: CASSPRSTSVAGELFF; CDR3nt: TGCGCCAGCAGCCCCCGGTCCACTAGTGTTGCCGGGGAGCTGTTTTTT
len: 16; d_gene: TRBD1; v_gene: TRBV29-1; j_gene: TRBJ2-2; CDR3aa: CSVARPDRGPPGELFF; CDR3nt: TGCAGCGTCGCTCGACCCGACAGGGGTCCTCCCGGGGAGCTGTTTTTT
len: 15; d_gene: TRBD1; v_gene: TRBV27; j_gene: TRBJ2-5; CDR3aa: CASSPGTGGGETQYF; CDR3nt: TGTGCCAGTAGTCCAGGGACAGGGGGCGGGGAGACCCAGTACTTC
len: 18; d_gene: .; v_gene: TRBV11-3; j_gene: TRBJ2-1; CDR3aa: CASSSRGESPRGVDEQFF; CDR3nt: TGTGCCAGCAGCTCACGGGGGGAGTCACCCAGGGGAGTCGATGAGCAGTTCTTC
len: 15; d_gene: .; v_gene: TRBV7-9; j_gene: TRBJ2-2; CDR3aa: CASSRGSPGTGELFF; CDR3nt: TGTGCCAGCAGCCGGGGATCCCCAGGCACCGGGGAGCTGTTTTTT
len: 14; d_gene: TRBD1; v_gene: TRBV19; j_gene: TRBJ1-2; CDR3aa: CASSDRGGGYGYTF; CDR3nt: TGTGCCAGTAGCGACAGGGGCGGAGGCTATGGCTACACCTTC
len: 15; d_gene: .; v_gene: TRBV7-9; j_gene: TRBJ2-1; CDR3aa: CASSLVVSADNEQFF; CDR3nt: TGTGCCAGCAGCTTAGTAGTGTCAGCGGACAATGAGCAGTTCTTC
len: 14; d_gene: .; v_gene: TRBV28; j_gene: TRBJ1-1; CDR3aa: CASSLAQGNTEAFF; CDR3nt: TGTGCCAGCAGTTTGGCGCAGGGTAACACTGAGGCTTTCTTT
len: 13; d_gene: .; v_gene: TRBV2; j_gene: TRBJ2-5; CDR3aa: CASMRDGAETQYF; CDR3nt: TGTGCCAGCATGCGGGACGGGGCAGAGACCCAGTACTTC
len: 14; d_gene: .; v_gene: TRBV5-1; j_gene: TRBJ1-1; CDR3aa: CASSFAGMNTEAFF; CDR3nt: TGCGCCAGCAGCTTTGCAGGTATGAACACTGAAGCTTTCTTT
len: 17; d_gene: .; v_gene: TRBV7-2; j_gene: TRBJ2-2; CDR3aa: CASSLSITAANTGELFF; CDR3nt: TGTGCCAGCAGCTTAAGTATCACGGCGGCGAACACCGGGGAGCTGTTTTTT
len: 13; d_gene: .; v_gene: TRBV5-1; j_gene: TRBJ2-1; CDR3aa: CASSSTVYNEQFF; CDR3nt: TGCGCCAGCAGCTCGACAGTTTACAATGAGCAGTTCTTC
len: 16; d_gene: .; v_gene: TRBV7-8; j_gene: TRBJ2-7; CDR3aa: CASSLASGIGGYEQYF; CDR3nt: TGTGCCAGCAGCTTAGCGAGCGGAATAGGAGGGTACGAGCAGTACTTC
len: 15; d_gene: .; v_gene: TRBV7-9; j_gene: TRBJ2-2; CDR3aa: CASISGDPNTGELFF; CDR3nt: TGTGCCAGCATCTCAGGCGATCCGAACACCGGGGAGCTGTTTTTT
len: 15; d_gene: .; v_gene: TRBV10-1; j_gene: TRBJ2-2; CDR3aa: CASSYGSANTGELFF; CDR3nt: TGCGCCAGCAGTTACGGGAGTGCAAACACCGGGGAGCTGTTTTTT
len: 16; d_gene: TRBD1; v_gene: TRBV7-6; j_gene: TRBJ1-1; CDR3aa: CASSLLLAGTGIGAFF; CDR3nt: TGTGCCAGCAGCTTATTGCTAGCCGGGACAGGAATAGGTGCTTTCTTT
len: 15; d_gene: TRBD1; v_gene: TRBV28; j_gene: TRBJ1-5; CDR3aa: CASTPQDRGDQPQHF; CDR3nt: TGTGCCAGCACCCCCCAGGACAGGGGAGATCAGCCCCAGCATTTT
len: 17; d_gene: .; v_gene: TRBV4-2; j_gene: TRBJ2-7; CDR3aa: CASSQDLGLGIIYEQYF; CDR3nt: TGTGCCAGCAGCCAAGACCTCGGCCTAGGAATTATCTACGAGCAGTACTTC
len: 16; d_gene: .; v_gene: TRBV7-9; j_gene: TRBJ1-1; CDR3aa: CASSPLEWQGNTEAFF; CDR3nt: TGTGCCAGCAGCCCCTTGGAGTGGCAGGGGAACACTGAAGCTTTCTTT
len: 16; d_gene: TRBD2; v_gene: TRBV18; j_gene: TRBJ2-7; CDR3aa: CASSPPRAGPSYEQYF; CDR3nt: TGTGCCAGCTCACCACCGAGAGCGGGGCCCTCCTACGAGCAGTACTTC
len: 16; d_gene: TRBD2; v_gene: TRBV11-3; j_gene: TRBJ2-5; CDR3aa: CASSSGRDYLQETQYF; CDR3nt: TGTGCCAGCAGCTCCGGCCGGGACTACCTCCAAGAGACCCAGTACTTC
len: 14; d_gene: .; v_gene: TRBV19; j_gene: TRBJ2-7; CDR3aa: CASSIDRDSYEQYF; CDR3nt: TGTGCCAGTAGTATAGATCGGGACTCCTACGAGCAGTACTTC
len: 15; d_gene: .; v_gene: TRBV11-1; j_gene: TRBJ1-1; CDR3aa: CASSFNRGISTEAFF; CDR3nt: TGTGCCAGCAGCTTTAATAGGGGGATTAGCACTGAAGCTTTCTTT
len: 14; d_gene: .; v_gene: TRBV19; j_gene: TRBJ1-5; CDR3aa: CASSMQGHDQPQHF; CDR3nt: TGTGCCAGTAGTATGCAGGGTCACGATCAGCCCCAGCATTTT
len: 16; d_gene: .; v_gene: TRBV21-1; j_gene: TRBJ1-1; CDR3aa: CASSKERGYMNTEAFF; CDR3nt: TGTGCCAGCAGCAAAGAGAGGGGGTACATGAACACTGAAGCTTTCTTT
len: 16; d_gene: TRBD1; v_gene: TRBV6-5; j_gene: TRBJ1-1; CDR3aa: CASSYSSREGATEAFF; CDR3nt: TGTGCCAGCAGTTACTCGAGTCGAGAGGGGGCCACTGAAGCTTTCTTT
len: 15; d_gene: TRBD1; v_gene: TRBV13; j_gene: TRBJ1-4; CDR3aa: CASSRKGQGGEKLFF; CDR3nt: TGTGCCAGCAGCCGAAAAGGACAGGGTGGGGAAAAACTGTTTTTT
len: 13; d_gene: TRBD1; v_gene: TRBV28; j_gene: TRBJ2-7; CDR3aa: CAIRGTGTWEQYF; CDR3nt: TGTGCCATCAGAGGGACAGGGACGTGGGAGCAGTACTTC
len: 13; d_gene: TRBD2; v_gene: TRBV6-1; j_gene: TRBJ2-1; CDR3aa: CASSPAGPNEQFF; CDR3nt: TGTGCCAGCAGTCCAGCGGGGCCCAATGAGCAGTTCTTC
len: 16; d_gene: TRBD2; v_gene: TRBV11-2; j_gene: TRBJ2-5; CDR3aa: CASSLGLAAELETQYF; CDR3nt: TGTGCCAGCAGCTTGGGACTAGCGGCAGAGTTGGAGACCCAGTACTTC
len: 13; d_gene: TRBD1; v_gene: TRBV15; j_gene: TRBJ2-3; CDR3aa: CATTLDRGDTQYF; CDR3nt: TGTGCCACCACCCTGGACAGGGGGGATACGCAGTATTTT
len: 16; d_gene: .; v_gene: TRBV27; j_gene: TRBJ1-1; CDR3aa: CASSLSRLGRGTEAFF; CDR3nt: TGTGCCAGCAGTTTATCGCGCCTAGGCAGGGGCACTGAAGCTTTCTTT
len: 14; d_gene: TRBD1; v_gene: TRBV2; j_gene: TRBJ2-3; CDR3aa: CASREDRNSDTQYF; CDR3nt: TGTGCCAGCAGGGAGGACAGGAACTCAGATACGCAGTATTTT